The source of this T cell receptor (beta chain) is a study of spatial heterogeneity in lung cancer (dated by TCRdb to about 2019). Context from the whole study: Beta-chain transcripts were consistently detected in greater numbers than alpha-chain transcripts, which likely reflects a higher abundance of beta-chain transcripts. TCR repertoire features were related to nonsynonymous mutation counts determined by whole-exome sequencing of tumor tissue. In the raw uncorrected reads, each unique combination of TCR and UMI appeared more than ten times on average. Both alpha and beta chains were TCR-sequenced in approximately 200 tumor regions, under 70 matched nontumor lung samples and roughly 50 PBMC samples obtained at surgery. In non-small cell lung cancer, the study quantitatively compared TCR alpha and beta repertoires across several tumor regions, matched nontumor lung, and blood.

General study outcomes and caveats: Ubiquitous expanded tumor TCRs showed up in blood more often at tumor resection than at routine follow-up. Confirming at a functional level the hypothesis that regional TCRs recognize regional mutations was considered to require additional single-cell paired TCR alpha and beta sequencing.

CDR1 and CDR2 (MDHEN, SYDVKM) derive from the germline V gene. V lost 6 bases and J lost 2 bases; the stretch between them is 18 bases long. Counted from cysteine to phenylalanine, this CDR3 has 16 amino acids. This entry keeps only the CDR3 DNA: 48 bases, framed from base 1. Library preparation was by 5' RACE. The sequencer listed for this sample is NextSeq 500. The TCR library protocol attached a unique molecular identifier to each TCR cDNA molecule to allow correction of PCR and sequencing errors. The published analysis was carried out like this. TCR identification, UMI-based error correction and CDR3 extraction were all carried out with Decombinator tools. Expanded TCRs were defined as those above a frequency of 2 per 1,000, corresponding to the top 1% of the tumor frequency distribution. Rényi diversity was computed with the R vegan package after subsampling each repertoire 100 times to 5,000 TCRs. CDR3 similarity networks were built from amino acid triplet string-kernel similarity, with CDR3s being connected when pairwise similarity was above 0.82. The public reads were quality trimmed at Q25 with fastp and then assembled into clones with MiXCR by TCRdb, keeping productive beta chains. Every entry covers one CDR3 protein and lists the most common genes and DNA from its rows. The V and J calls here are based on TCRdb, not the publication. This sample has 50,000 to 65,000 distinct CDR3 sequences in its table, and roughly 7% of those were observed once. The top ten hold roughly 3% of the sample.

This specimen's time point label, per the study, means: sample taken at primary tumor resection. TCR sequencing used whole RNA extracted from tumor and nontumor lung tissue, or from cryopreserved PBMC samples, without cell sorting. The donors were more than 60 patients from the lung TRACERx cohort who had early-stage, untreated non-small cell lung cancer. Patients were selected for TCR sequencing only if sufficient RNA was available from at least two tumor regions. A word on this clonotype: The antigen it recognizes is unknown. Nothing much larger sits one base from this clone, and base qualities are not available.

Here the sequenced sample was PBMCs, taken at surgery. This receptor was identified in a female donor with early-stage non-small cell lung cancer. The V and J segments used are TRBV28 and TRBJ2-3; TRBD1 is perhaps the D gene, given 6 matching bases. The base sequence is TGTGCCAGCAGGCTAGGGGGTCGCGGCCCCACAGATACGCAGTATTTT. It is translated as CASRLGGRGPTDTQYF. When the CDR3 is completed using the reference TRBV28 and TRBJ2-3 genes on either side, the full variable domain is DVKVTQSSRYLVKRTGEKVFLECVQDMDHENMFWYRQDPGLGLRLIYFSYDVKMKEKGDIPEGYSVSREKKERFSLILESASTNQTSMYLCASRLGGRGPTDTQYFGPGTRLTVL.